A selection of T cell receptor beta chains follows, all from one sample in a study of tumor-infiltrating lymphocytes in primary liver carcinoma. TCRdb re-analysed the multiplex PCR reads in MiXCR, keeping a single row per CDR3 protein. The table records about 320,000 distinct CDR3 sequences, around three fifths of them present only once. The source material was peripheral blood. These receptors all stem from a woman in her twenties or thirties with primary liver carcinoma and hepatitis B virus infection. CDR3s include the opening cysteine and the closing phenylalanine or tryptophan. The order of the fields is D gene, J gene, V gene, clone size, CDR3 DNA, CDR3 protein. The D gene is left open where the match is weak. Clone size appears in some rows only: once, few, many, or a class for an expanded clone.

TRBD2 TRBJ2-1 TRBV6-1 - TGTGCCAGCAGTGGACTAGCGGTACGACAAAACAATGAGCAGTTCTTC CASSGLAVRQNNEQFF
- TRBJ2-7 TRBV28 - TGTGCCAGCAGTATGATAGGGGTTTTTGGCTCCTACGAGCAGTACTTC CASSMIGVFGSYEQYF
- TRBJ1-2 TRBV12-3/TRBV12-4 many TGTGCCAGCAGATCAGGGGAAGGTGGCTACACCTTC CASRSGEGGYTF
TRBD2 TRBJ2-1 TRBV6-5 - TGTGCTAGTCGACGCAGATTAGCGGGTGAGCAGTTCTTC CASRRRLAGEQFF
TRBD2 TRBJ2-1 TRBV7-9 - TGTGCCAGCAGCACAACCGGATCTAGCGGTATCAATGAGCAGTTCTTC CASSTTGSSGINEQFF
TRBD2 TRBJ2-7 TRBV30 few TGTGCCTGGATTCCCGTGACTAGCGGGAGGACCTACGAGCAGTACTTC CAWIPVTSGRTYEQYF
- TRBJ2-2 TRBV5-4 - TGTGCCAGCAGCGATGATCTGCCCGGGGAGCTGTTTTTT CASSDDLPGELFF
- TRBJ2-1 TRBV12-3/TRBV12-4 - TGTGCCAGCAGCCCCCGGGCCTCCTACAATGAGCAGTTCTTC CASSPRASYNEQFF
TRBD1 TRBJ2-3 TRBV11-2 - TGTGCCGGCACACTACCGGGACAGTTCACAGATACACAGTATTTT CAGTLPGQFTDTQYF
- TRBJ1-2 TRBV7-9 - TGTGCCAGCAGCCCAGCAACCTACGCCTATGGCTACACCTTC CASSPATYAYGYTF
TRBD1 TRBJ2-7 TRBV6-2/TRBV6-3 many TGTGCCAGCAGAGGCGCTTTGGGGACAGGTTCCTACGAGCAGTACTTC CASRGALGTGSYEQYF
- TRBJ2-5 TRBV12-3/TRBV12-4 - TGTGCCAGCAGTTCGGACCGCCGAGCAGAGACCCAGTACTTC CASSSDRRAETQYF
TRBD2 TRBJ2-7 TRBV4-1 - TGCGCCAGCAGCCAAGTAGCCAGCGGGAATTCAAAACGGCCCTACGAACAGTACTTC CASSQVASGNSKRPYEQYF
- TRBJ2-1 TRBV6-2/TRBV6-3 many TGTGCCAGCAGTCCAGGGGGGACACCATCCTACAATGAGCAGTTCTTC CASSPGGTPSYNEQFF
- TRBJ1-4 TRBV29-1 - TGCAGCATTGAATTCTGGGACCACCGGGAAAAACTGTTTTTT CSIEFWDHREKLFF
- TRBJ2-2 TRBV6-6 many TGTGCCAGCACCCTGAGGGGGGGCAGCACCGGGGAGCTGTTTTTT CASTLRGGSTGELFF
- TRBJ1-4 TRBV7-8 - TGTGCCAGCACACTCGCTGGAAAACTGTTGTTT CASTLAGKLLF
- TRBJ2-7 TRBV29-1 - TGCAGCGTTGACGGCGGAAGTAATTACGAGGAGTACTTC CSVDGGSNYEEYF